These 14 T cell receptor beta chains were sequenced from one sample in a study of CD8+ T cells in alopecia areata. After isolation, RNA underwent reverse transcription to generate cDNA as the sequencing template. Clones were read by immunoSEQ multiplex PCR, and TCRdb kept only the in-frame ones, dropping some. This sample carries approximately 110,000 clones, none of them present only once. Sequencing used lesional skin. These TCRs come from a C3H/HeJ mouse with alopecia areata. The strain bears MHC haplotype H2-k.

This clone has only a few counts. The genes and germline here are from mouse. The missing CDR3 end, 4 residues past where the read stops, is filled in from the germline J gene. The chain has TRBV1 and TRBJ1-1, with 7 bases identical to TRBD1. The V gene's germline CDR1 is NSQYPW and CDR2 LRSPGD (reference sequence). There are 15 residues in the CDR3. The covered CDR3 bases are TGCACCTGCAGTGCAGATCCACAGGGGAAGACA. Protein sequence: CTCSADPQGKT. The full CDR3 protein reads CTCSADPQGKTEVFF.

This clone was counted between two and nine times. The gene symbols are mouse symbols. The CDR3 extends 4 residues past the end of the read, so its final part is completed from the germline J gene. The chain is built from TRBV13-3 and TRBJ2-1; possibly TRBD2 for D (6 bases). The CDR3 covers 14 residues. Germline CDR1 and CDR2: NNHDY and SYVADS. The DNA read from the CDR3 is TGTGCCAGCAGGAACTGGGTTGGCTTCGCT. As protein: CASRNWVGFA. The CDR3 reads in full as CASRNWVGFAEQFF.

This clone was counted only a few times. All gene names here are mouse names. The sequence runs out 4 residues before the end of the CDR3; the remainder is reconstructed from the germline J gene. The genes are TRBV19 and TRBJ2-2; 9 nucleotides match TRBD2. Germline assignment: CDR1 FNHDT and CDR2 SITEND (reference sequence). J lost 0 bases, V lost 4 bases, and 4 bases had no gene match. This CDR3 has 16 amino acids. This chain's CDR3 is CASSPRDWANTGQLYF. CDR3 DNA, as far as it was read: TGTGCCAGCAGTCCCAGGGACTGGGCAAACACCGGG.

This clone has just a few counts. Gene names denote mouse genes. The read terminates 4 residues before the CDR3 end, so the remaining end is supplied by the germline J gene. The chain recombines TRBV13-3 with TRBJ2-5; 9 nucleotides match TRBD1. This CDR3 region has 17 residues. The germline V gene has CDR1 NNHDY and CDR2 SYVADS. Partial CDR3 DNA: TGTGCCAGCAGTGATGCCGGGACAGGGATGGGAGGAGAC. Residues: CASSDAGTGMGGD. The whole CDR3 sequence is CASSDAGTGMGGDTQYF. The whole variable domain, filled in from reference TRBV13-3 and TRBJ2-5, reads EAAVTQSPRSKVAVTGGKVTLSCHQTNNHDYMYWYRQDTGHGLRLIHYSYVADSTEKGDIPDGYKASRPSQENFSLILELASLSQTAVYFCASSDAGTGMGGDTQYFGPGTRLLVL.

This clone was seen only a few times. Gene names follow the mouse nomenclature. The read ends 4 residues shy of where the CDR3 ends; the end is completed using the germline J gene. The chain employs TRBV13-3 and TRBJ1-1, with D possibly TRBD1 on 5 matching bases. Trimming cost V 0 bases and J 0 bases, with 12 bases left between them. Germline V gives CDR1 NNHDY, CDR2 SYVADS. This CDR3 is 16 amino acids long. This chain's CDR3 is CASSDAKGLPNTEVFF. The sequenced CDR3 bases are TGTGCCAGCAGTGATGCGAAGGGACTCCCAAACACA.

This clone was counted a few times. Gene and germline names: mouse. The CDR3 end falls 4 residues outside the read, so it is completed with the germline J gene. The chain uses TRBV19 and TRBJ2-2; 7 nucleotides line up with TRBD2. The V gene's germline CDR1 is FNHDT and CDR2 SITEND (reference sequence). The junction had 3 bases not matched to a gene; V was cut back by 2 bases and J by 2 bases. This CDR3 comprises 15 residues. Partial CDR3 DNA: TGTGCCAGCAGTATTGGGGGGATTAACACCGGG. It yields the protein CASSIGGINTG. The full CDR3 protein is CASSIGGINTGQLYF.

There are a few counts of this clone. Germline and genes here are mouse. From the germline J gene comes the end of the CDR3, since the read stops 4 residues before it. The chain uses TRBV13-3 and TRBJ2-4; 8 nucleotides align to TRBD2. The ends lost 2 bases at V and 1 base at J; junction bases unmatched: 6. This CDR3 region has 16 residues. CDR1 is NNHDY, CDR2 SYVADS, per germline. CDR3 amino acids: CASSESLGGGQNTLYF. CDR3 bases read: TGTGCCAGCAGTGAAAGTCTGGGGGGCGGTCAAAAC.

This clone was detected a few times. The listed genes are named as in mouse. Read data end 4 residues before the CDR3 end; the end is taken from the germline J gene. V usage is TRBV13-3 and J usage is TRBJ2-5, with D maybe TRBD1 (6 bases). CDR1 and CDR2 from the germline V gene are NNHDY and SYVADS. This CDR3 is 15 amino acids long. Trimming removed 0 bases at V and 0 bases at J, with 8 bases between. The CDR3 spells CASSDEQGNQDTQYF. The sequenced CDR3 bases are TGTGCCAGCAGTGATGAACAGGGTAACCAAGAC.

In this sample, this clone turned up a few times. The protein listed by TCRdb differs at residue 15 from the translated DNA, so the DNA translation is shown. The listed genes are named as in mouse. The sequenced fragment ends 3 residues before the CDR3 boundary, so the rest is inferred from the germline J gene. The chain recombines TRBV13-3 with TRBJ1-6; 11 bases are a match to TRBD1. TRBJ1-6 is annotated as an ORF whose role is uncertain. Trimming took 3 bases from V and 0 from J; bases not matched to a gene: 5. The CDR3 has 18 amino acids. CDR1 and CDR2 from the germline V gene are NNHDY and SYVADS. The CDR3 is CASSGTGGPNSYNSPLYF. Partial CDR3 DNA: TGTGCCAGCAGTGGGACAGGGGGCCCGAATTCCTATAATTCGCCC.

This clone was picked up a small number of times. Here the gene names and germline are mouse. The sequenced fragment ends 4 residues before the CDR3 boundary, so the rest is inferred from the germline J gene. J is TRBJ1-2 and V is TRBV1; D perhaps matches TRBD1 (6 bases). Germline CDR1 reads NSQYPW; CDR2 reads LRSPGD (reference sequence). The CDR3 length is 14 residues. This CDR3 is CTCSAEGARTDYTF. The CDR3 bases that were read are TGCACCTGCAGTGCAGAGGGGGCGCGGACC.

This clone has a handful of counts. Germline and genes: mouse. With the read ending 4 residues before the CDR3 end, the germline J gene is used to fill in that end. The chain couples TRBV5 to TRBJ2-7, with TRBD1 identical over 10 bases. The CDR3 has 16 amino acids. CDR1 and CDR2 (germline): LGHNA, YNLKQL (reference sequence). The covered CDR3 bases are TGTGCCAGCAGCCAAGATTTGGGACAGGGGAATTAT. Protein sequence: CASSQDLGQGNY. The whole CDR3 is CASSQDLGQGNYEQYF.

Of note for this clone: The translated DNA and TCRdb's protein are not identical at residue 13; the protein here was translated from the DNA. Any gene name here is a mouse gene name. From the germline J gene comes the end of the CDR3, since the read stops 3 residues before it. V gene TRBV13-3 combines with J gene TRBJ1-3; the match to TRBD1 covers 9 bases. The V gene's germline CDR1 is NNHDY and CDR2 SYVADS. Unmatched junction bases numbered 7, after V lost 6 bases and J lost 0 bases. The length of the CDR3 is 16 residues. The sequenced CDR3 bases are TGTGCCAGCACCACCGGGACAGGGTATTCTGGAAATACG. As protein: CASTTGTGYSGNT. From start to end, the CDR3 is CASTTGTGYSGNTLYF.

Comments on this clone: Gene names are mouse gene names. The CDR3 extends 4 residues past the end of the read, so its final part is completed from the germline J gene. The rearrangement links TRBV17 to TRBJ2-3; TRBD1 is a possible D gene (6 bases). This CDR3 comprises 14 residues. Per the germline V gene, CDR1 is MNHDT and CDR2 is YYDKIL. V lost 4 bases, J lost 0 bases, and 8 bases lay in between. The DNA read from the CDR3 is TGTGCTAGCAGTACGGACAGTAGTGCAGAA. As protein: CASSTDSSAE. The complete CDR3 protein is CASSTDSSAETLYF.

Comment on this clone: Gene names are mouse gene names. Sequencing ends 4 residues short of the CDR3 end; the germline J gene provides the rest. The rearrangement links TRBV19 to TRBJ2-7; 9 bases map to TRBD2. CDR1 is FNHDT and CDR2 is SITEND in the germline V gene (reference sequence). Trimming removed 1 base from V and 3 bases from J; junction bases left unmatched: 5. The CDR3 loop spans 15 amino acids. CDR3 residues: CASSIRPGGDYEQYF. Incomplete CDR3 DNA: TGTGCCAGCAGTATAAGGCCTGGGGGGGACTAT.